This T cell receptor (beta chain) was captured in a study of T cell responses to AZD1222 COVID-19 vaccine. Study results and caveats: CD4 TCRs covered the whole spike, strongest at regions 160-218 and 743-854. Baseline seropositivity characterized only 5 to 7 AZD1222 recipients.

Repertoires were generated with immunoSEQ multiplex PCR, while TCRdb's copy carries only in-frame clones and drops some. The sample holds about 110,000 clones, about 92% seen once. In this sample, this clone turned up a few times. Antigen specificity is unknown. This TCR was recovered from an adult who received the AZD1222 COVID-19 vaccine. This specimen consisted of peripheral blood, obtained 28 days after the second AZD1222 dose.

DNA for the CDR3: TGTGCCAGCAGCCAGTTTGGAGATACGCAGTATTTT. This encodes CASSQFGDTQYF. The J gene is TRBJ2-3, the V gene TRBV3-1 (or the pseudogene TRBV3-2); no reliable D call. Germline values: CDR1 LGHDT, CDR2 YNNKEL (reference sequence). This CDR3 is built from 12 residues. V lost 3 bases and J lost 5, with 6 bases in between.